This passage covers 25 T cell receptor beta chains from one sample sequenced in a study of T-cell reconstitution after alpha-beta-depleted transplantation in children. Unique molecular identifiers were incorporated into the prepared TCRbeta library. Using its own MiXCR run on the PCR reads, TCRdb lists one record per CDR3 protein. This table has approximately 640,000 distinct CDR3 sequences, around a sixth appearing once. This sample comprised PBMCs from the stem cell graft donor, obtained from the stem cell graft. The receptors stem from a human donor who donated a stem cell graft to a child with acute myeloid leukemia.

CDR3 loop: CASSFTRPQGTGELFF. The CDR3 nucleotides are TGTGCCAGCAGCTTTACCCGACCCCAAGGGACCGGGGAGCTGTTTTTT. The V gene is TRBV11-1, the J gene TRBJ2-2; D not certain. The germline CDR1 and CDR2 sequences are SGHAT and FQDESV (reference sequence). With 3 bases removed from V and 5 bases from J, the gap between germline ends came to 16 bases. This CDR3 spans 16 amino acids.

This clonotype was counted many times. The J gene is TRBJ2-1, the V gene TRBV29-1; TRBD1 aligns across 7 bases. The CDR3 loop spans 14 amino acids. CDR1 and CDR2 from the germline V gene are SQVTM and ANQGSEA. Unmatched junction bases numbered 11, after V lost 4 bases and J lost 8 bases. CDR3: CSVGQGSVIDEQFF. The CDR3 nucleotides read TGCAGCGTTGGACAGGGTTCTGTAATAGATGAGCAGTTCTTC.

The chain combines TRBV13 with TRBJ1-2, with 7 bases lining up with TRBD1. Looked up from germline, CDR1 is PRHDT and CDR2 is FYEKMQ (reference sequence). Trimming at V came to 5 bases and at J to 2 bases, leaving 8 bases not matched to a gene. The length of the CDR3 is 15 residues. The DNA for the CDR3 is TGTGCCAGCAGCACCCACAGGGGATCCAACTATGGCTACACCTTC. Its translation is CASSTHRGSNYGYTF.

This sequence joins TRBV9 and TRBJ2-1; 10 nucleotides match TRBD1. Looked up from germline, CDR1 is SGDLS and CDR2 is YYNGEE. V dropped 3 bases and J dropped 8; count of bases not matched to a gene: 5. The CDR3 sequence is 14 residues long. The CDR3 coding sequence is TGTGCCAGCAGCGAGGACAGGGGGTTCGATGAGCAGTTCTTC. It codes for CASSEDRGFDEQFF.

This clonotype was picked up a small number of times. V gene TRBV12-3 or TRBV12-4 combines with J gene TRBJ2-5; D is possibly TRBD1 or TRBD2 (5 bases each). V lost 3 bases and J lost 5, with 13 bases in between. The CDR3 spans 14 residues. The CDR3, as DNA: TGTGCCAGCAGTTTGTCCCGGGACGAGGAGACCCAGTACTTC. Protein sequence: CASSLSRDEETQYF.

This clonotype was seen a few times. V gene TRBV7-2 combines with J gene TRBJ2-5; TRBD1 agrees at 9 bases. The CDR3 contains 15 residues. V lost 2 bases and J lost 3; bases outside the gene matches: 4. The germline CDR1 and CDR2 sequences are SGHTA and FQGNSA. CDR3 sequence: CASSLLTGGKETQYF. For the CDR3, the DNA is TGTGCCAGCAGCTTACTGACAGGGGGAAAAGAGACCCAGTACTTC.

This clonotype showed up many times. V and J are TRBV20-1 and TRBJ1-5; D remains unclear. This CDR3 region has 15 residues. Between the trimmed V and J ends, which lost 7 bases and 5 bases, there was a span of 21 bases. The germline CDR1 and CDR2 sequences are DFQATT and SNEGSKA (reference sequence). The CDR3 nucleotides read TGCAGTGTCCGTTCCCCGGGGAAAAGGGATCAGCCCCAGCATTTT. Its protein product is CSVRSPGKRDQPQHF.

The J gene is TRBJ2-3, the V gene TRBV5-6; D is perhaps TRBD1 (5 bases). The CDR3 has 12 residues. In germline, CDR1 is SGHDT, CDR2 YYEEEE. Trimming shortened V by 5 bases and J by 5 bases, and 9 bases separated the two germline ends. As DNA, the CDR3 is TGTGCCAGCAGTTCAGGGTTAGATACGCAGTATTTT. Its translation: CASSSGLDTQYF.

Ten or more counts support this clonotype. The chain couples TRBV6-5 to TRBJ1-1; D ambiguous. Per the germline V gene, CDR1 is MNHEY and CDR2 is SVGAGI. Trimming took off 4 bases at V and 11 bases at J, with 14 bases between the two ends. This CDR3 region has 12 residues. The CDR3, as DNA: TGTGCCAGCAGTTCGGACCGGCCTCCGGCTTTCTTT. Amino acids: CASSSDRPPAFF.

This chain joins TRBV5-5 and TRBJ2-2; 8 bases map to TRBD1. CDR3 size: 16 residues. With 4 bases clipped from V and 4 bases from J, the junction kept 9 bases outside the gene matches. Germline assignment: CDR1 SGHKS and CDR2 YYEKEE (reference sequence). This CDR3 reads CASSPDRGSITGELFF. CDR3 in DNA: TGTGCCAGCAGCCCTGACAGGGGATCGATCACCGGGGAGCTGTTTTTT.

This clonotype has ten or more counts. V and J are TRBV12-3 or TRBV12-4 and TRBJ2-5; D unclear. V was shortened by 5 bases and J by 0 bases, with 10 bases between the two germline ends. CDR3 length: 14 residues. In nucleotides, the CDR3 is TGTGCCAGCAGTCCGAATAGGTACCAAGAGACCCAGTACTTC. Translating gives CASSPNRYQETQYF.

Ten or more counts support this clonotype. The V call is TRBV29-1, the J call TRBJ2-1, with 9 bases matching TRBD1. The CDR3 extends over 13 amino acids. V lost 5 bases, J lost 3 bases, and 2 bases stayed unmatched. Per germline, CDR1 SQVTM and CDR2 ANQGSEA. The CDR3 reads CSVYRGLYNEQFF. In DNA, the CDR3 is TGCAGCGTTTACAGGGGGCTCTACAATGAGCAGTTCTTC.

This clonotype was counted only a few times. The gene calls are TRBV7-8 and TRBJ1-4; no definite D call. Germline loops: CDR1 SGHVS, CDR2 FQNEAQ. The germline V and J ends were trimmed by 4 bases and 7 bases, with 22 bases remaining between them. The CDR3 extends over 17 amino acids. The CDR3 coding sequence is TGTGCCAGCAGCTCAGTCGGGTACACTGTCGGAGGTGAAAAACTGTTTTTT. This encodes CASSSVGYTVGGEKLFF. Supplemented by reference TRBV7-8 and TRBJ1-4, the full variable domain reads GAGVSQSPRYKVAKRGQDVALRCDPISGHVSLFWYQQALGQGPEFLTYFQNEAQLDKSGLPSDRFFAERPEGSVSTLKIQRTQQEDSAVYLCASSSVGYTVGGEKLFFGSGTQLSVL.

The rearrangement links TRBV13 to TRBJ1-6; D gene unclear. The CDR3 length is 22 residues. The ends were cut back, 5 bases at V and 0 bases at J, with 29 bases in the middle. Per the germline V gene, CDR1 is PRHDT and CDR2 is FYEKMQ (reference sequence). CDR3 protein: CASSPKIPGLEALGSYNSPLHF. CDR3 DNA sequence: TGTGCCAGCAGCCCCAAGATTCCGGGTCTAGAGGCGCTAGGCTCCTATAATTCACCCCTCCACTTT.

The rearrangement links TRBV7-2 to TRBJ1-5, with D hard to call. The CDR3 is 14 residues long. CDR1 and CDR2 from the germline V gene are SGHTA and FQGNSA. Trimming took off 2 bases at V and 3 bases at J, with 8 bases between the two ends. The CDR3 DNA sequence: TGTGCCAGCAGCTTACGGCCTTACAATCAGCCCCAGCATTTT. It translates to CASSLRPYNQPQHF. Drawing the rest from reference TRBV7-2 and TRBJ1-5, the complete variable domain is GAGVSQSPSNKVTEKGKDVELRCDPISGHTALYWYRQSLGQGLEFLIYFQGNSAPDKSGLPSDRFSAERTGGSVSTLTIQRTQQEDSAVYLCASSLRPYNQPQHFGDGTRLSIL.

This clonotype has more than one count but fewer than ten. The chain has TRBV7-9 and TRBJ1-2; a possible D gene is TRBD1 (6 bases). The CDR3 runs to 13 residues. The germline CDR1 and CDR2 sequences are SEHNR and FQNEAQ (reference sequence). V shed 5 bases and J shed 4 bases, with 11 bases lying between them. This CDR3 is CASSIRDIYGYTF. In nucleotides, the CDR3 is TGTGCCAGCAGCATCCGGGACATCTATGGCTACACCTTC.

Regarding this clonotype: The junction departs from the called germline gene at one end, perhaps through a read error. CDR3 nucleotide sequence: TGTCCCAGCAGCTTCCGGGAACCTGAGACTTTCTTT. Translated: CPSSFREPETFF. This rearrangement joins TRBV7-2 to TRBJ1-1; D unclear. CDR1 is SGHTA, CDR2 FQGNSA, per germline. The CDR3 is made up of 12 amino acids.

This chain joins TRBV7-7 and TRBJ2-1; a possible D gene is TRBD1 (6 bases). The CDR3 has 16 residues. The ends were cut back, 5 bases at V and 4 bases at J, with 18 bases in the middle. Per the germline V gene, CDR1 is SSHAT and CDR2 is FNYEAQ (reference sequence). In nucleotides, the CDR3 is TGTGCCAGCAGCCCACAGGGATTTGTACTATACAATGAGCAGTTCTTC. Its protein is CASSPQGFVLYNEQFF. The variable domain in full, with the rest retrieved from reference TRBV7-7 and TRBJ2-1, is GAGVSQSPRYKVTKRGQDVTLRCDPISSHATLYWYQQALGQGPEFLTYFNYEAQPDKSGLPSDRFSAERPEGSISTLTIQRTEQRDSAMYRCASSPQGFVLYNEQFFGPGTRLTVL.

The chain has TRBV4-1 and TRBJ2-3, with a possible D match to TRBD1 (6 bases). Germline V gene sequence: CDR1 MGHRA, CDR2 YSYEKL. The CDR3 spans 15 residues. Deletions cut 0 bases from V and 4 bases from J, with 11 bases between. Here the CDR3 reads CASSQEQGQPDTQYF. Written as DNA, the CDR3 is TGCGCCAGCAGCCAAGAGCAAGGACAGCCAGATACGCAGTATTTT.

This clonotype appeared many times. The chain has TRBV15 and TRBJ1-1; D gene ambiguous. V dropped 6 bases and J dropped 1 base, with 9 bases sitting between them. The CDR3 loop spans 13 amino acids. Germline V gene lookup returns CDR1 LNHNV and CDR2 YYDKDF (reference sequence). The CDR3 loop reads CATSDQRNTEAFF. The CDR3 DNA sequence: TGTGCCACCAGTGACCAACGGAACACTGAAGCTTTCTTT. The full variable domain, with the rest looked up from reference TRBV15 and TRBJ1-1, is DAMVIQNPRYQVTQFGKPVTLSCSQTLNHNVMYWYQQKSSQAPKLLFHYYDKDFNNEADTPDNFQSRRPNTSFCFLDIRSPGLGDTAMYLCATSDQRNTEAFFGQGTRLTVV.

The sample holds a few counts of this clonotype. The chain joins TRBV29-1 to TRBJ2-2; TRBD2 matches at 9 bases. V dropped 3 bases and J dropped 4; count of bases not matched to a gene: 9. From germline, CDR1 is SQVTM and CDR2 ANQGSEA. The CDR3 sequence is 16 residues long. This chain's CDR3 is CSVEGSGGPFTGELFF. The CDR3 coding sequence is TGCAGCGTTGAGGGGAGCGGGGGGCCCTTCACCGGGGAGCTGTTTTTT.

The chain carries TRBV5-6 and TRBJ2-5; D not certain. With 2 bases removed from V and 5 bases from J, the gap between germline ends came to 13 bases. The CDR3 consists of 14 residues. Germline CDR1 reads SGHDT; CDR2 reads YYEEEE. The CDR3 region is CASSFSRRKETQYF. Written as DNA, the CDR3 is TGTGCCAGCAGCTTCTCCCGGCGGAAGGAGACCCAGTACTTC.

The chain uses TRBV20-1 and TRBJ1-5, with 9 nucleotides matching TRBD1. Unmatched junction bases numbered 15, after V lost 2 bases and J lost 10 bases. The CDR3 totals 16 residues. Germline CDR1 is DFQATT and CDR2 is SNEGSKA (reference sequence). In DNA form, the CDR3 reads TGCAGTGCTAGAATGCCGGGACAGGGTTCTATCGCACCCCAGCATTTT. Its protein is CSARMPGQGSIAPQHF.

This clonotype showed up many times. V gene TRBV20-1 combines with J gene TRBJ2-1, with a weak D call TRBD2 (5 bases). Deletions cut 3 bases from V and 5 bases from J, with 5 bases between. Germline CDR1 and CDR2: DFQATT and SNEGSKA (reference sequence). The CDR3 has 11 residues. DNA for the CDR3: TGCAGTGCTAGGACTAACAATGAGCAGTTCTTC. This sequence encodes CSARTNNEQFF.

The V and J genes are TRBV27 and TRBJ2-3; D may be TRBD1 or TRBD2 (6 bases each). Germline CDR1 MNHEY, CDR2 SMNVEV (reference sequence). The CDR3 has 15 amino acids. Trimming took off 5 bases at V and 4 bases at J, with 16 bases between the two ends. CDR3 in DNA: TGTGCCAGCAGTCCGACGGGGGCGATAGCAGATACGCAGTATTTT. Amino acids: CASSPTGAIADTQYF.